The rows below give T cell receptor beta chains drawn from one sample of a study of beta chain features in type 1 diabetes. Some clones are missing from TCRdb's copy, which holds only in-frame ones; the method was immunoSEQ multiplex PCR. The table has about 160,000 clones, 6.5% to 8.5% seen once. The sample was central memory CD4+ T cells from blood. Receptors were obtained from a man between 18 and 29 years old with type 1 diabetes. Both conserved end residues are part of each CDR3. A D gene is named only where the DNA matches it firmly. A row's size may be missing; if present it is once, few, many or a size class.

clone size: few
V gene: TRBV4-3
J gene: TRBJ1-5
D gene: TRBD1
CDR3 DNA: TGCGCCAGCAGCCTAAAGACAGGGGGTGGCCAGCCCCAGCATTTT
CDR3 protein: CASSLKTGGGQPQHF

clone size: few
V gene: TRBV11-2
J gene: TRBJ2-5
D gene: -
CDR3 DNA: TGTGCCAGCAGCTTAGGGCTGCAAGAGACCCAGTACTTC
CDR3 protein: CASSLGLQETQYF

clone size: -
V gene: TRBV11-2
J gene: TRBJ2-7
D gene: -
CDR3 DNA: TGTGCCAGCAGCTTTTTGTCGACACCCTACGAGCAGTACTTC
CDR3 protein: CASSFLSTPYEQYF

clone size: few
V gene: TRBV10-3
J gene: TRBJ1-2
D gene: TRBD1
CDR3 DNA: TGTGCCATCAGGCCGGGACAGGGGGTAACGATCAGTGGCTACACCTTC
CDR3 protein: CAIRPGQGVTISGYTF

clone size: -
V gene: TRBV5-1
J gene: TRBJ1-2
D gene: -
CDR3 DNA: TGCGCCAGCAGCTTAAGGGGTAACTATGGCTACACCTTC
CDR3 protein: CASSLRGNYGYTF

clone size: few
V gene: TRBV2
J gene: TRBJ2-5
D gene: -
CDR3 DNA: TGTGCCAGCAGTGTTTTTCAGGAAGAGACCCAGTACTTC
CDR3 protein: CASSVFQEETQYF

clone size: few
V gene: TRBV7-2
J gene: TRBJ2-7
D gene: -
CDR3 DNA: TGTGCCAGCAGCTTATACCAGGGGGAGCAGTACTTC
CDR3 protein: CASSLYQGEQYF

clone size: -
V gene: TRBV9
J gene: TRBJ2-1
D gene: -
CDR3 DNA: TGTGCCAGCAGCGGGCCTAGGCTGAATGAGCAGTTCTTC
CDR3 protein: CASSGPRLNEQFF

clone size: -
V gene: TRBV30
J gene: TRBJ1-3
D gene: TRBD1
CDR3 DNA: TGTGCCTGGAGTGGACAGGGGGACACCATATATTTT
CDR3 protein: CAWSGQGDTIYF

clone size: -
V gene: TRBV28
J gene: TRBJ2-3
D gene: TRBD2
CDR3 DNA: TGTGCCAGCGGGGCGGGGGGCATATTCACAGATACGCAGTATTTT
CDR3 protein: CASGAGGIFTDTQYF

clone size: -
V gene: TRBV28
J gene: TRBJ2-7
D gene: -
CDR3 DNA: TGTGCCAGCAGTTCGACAGCTTACGAGCAGTACTTC
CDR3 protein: CASSSTAYEQYF

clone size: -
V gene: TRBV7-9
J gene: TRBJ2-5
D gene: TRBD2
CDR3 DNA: TGTGCCAGCAGCTTATGGGCGGGGGGAGAAGAGACCCAGTACTTC
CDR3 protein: CASSLWAGGEETQYF

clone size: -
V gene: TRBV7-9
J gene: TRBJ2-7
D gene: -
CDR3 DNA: TGTGCCAGCAGCTTAGACAGTGTCGCGTACGAGCAGTACTTC
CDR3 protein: CASSLDSVAYEQYF

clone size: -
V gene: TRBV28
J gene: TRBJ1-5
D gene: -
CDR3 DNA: TGTGCCAGCAGTCTAGGACGGGAGGCGCCCCAGCATTTT
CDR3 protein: CASSLGREAPQHF

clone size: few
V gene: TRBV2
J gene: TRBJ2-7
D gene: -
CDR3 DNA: TGTGCCAGCAGGTCAGACTCCTACGAGCAGTACTTC
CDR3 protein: CASRSDSYEQYF

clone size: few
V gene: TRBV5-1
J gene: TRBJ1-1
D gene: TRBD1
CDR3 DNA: TGCGCCAGCAGCCCGTGGACAGGGGGCACTGAAGCTTTCTTT
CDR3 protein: CASSPWTGGTEAFF

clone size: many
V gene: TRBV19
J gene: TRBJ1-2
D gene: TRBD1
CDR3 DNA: TGTGCCAGTAGCTCCGGGACAGCCTATGGCTACACCTTC
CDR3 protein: CASSSGTAYGYTF

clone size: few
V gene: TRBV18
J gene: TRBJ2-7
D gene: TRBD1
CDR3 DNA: TGTGCCAGCTCACCGCGACAGGGGGCGACCTACGAGCAGTACTTC
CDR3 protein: CASSPRQGATYEQYF

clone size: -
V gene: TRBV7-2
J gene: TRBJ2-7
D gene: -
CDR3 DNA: TGTGCCAGCAGCTTCGCGTCAACCCCGTGGTACGAGCAGTACTTC
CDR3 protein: CASSFASTPWYEQYF

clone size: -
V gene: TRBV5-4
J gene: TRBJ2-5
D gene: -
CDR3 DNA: TGTGCCAGCAGCTTTGGGCAGGGGAGAGAGACCCAGTACTTC
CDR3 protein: CASSFGQGRETQYF

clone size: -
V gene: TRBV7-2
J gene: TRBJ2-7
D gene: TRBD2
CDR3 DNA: TGTGCCAGCAGCTTTGCGGGAGGATCTTCGGGAGAGCAGTACTTC
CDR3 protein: CASSFAGGSSGEQYF

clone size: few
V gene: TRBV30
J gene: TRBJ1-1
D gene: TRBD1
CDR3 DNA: TGTGCCTGGAGTCGACAGGGAGGCACTGAAGCTTTCTTT
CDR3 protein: CAWSRQGGTEAFF

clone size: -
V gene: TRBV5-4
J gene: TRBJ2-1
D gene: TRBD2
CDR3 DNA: TGTGCCAGCAGAGGGGGACTAGGACTTAAGCAGTTCTTC
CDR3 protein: CASRGGLGLKQFF

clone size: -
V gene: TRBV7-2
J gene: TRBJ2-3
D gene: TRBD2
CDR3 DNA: TGTGCCAGCAGCTTAGATCCAGCGGGGGGTACAGATACGCAGTATTTT
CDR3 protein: CASSLDPAGGTDTQYF

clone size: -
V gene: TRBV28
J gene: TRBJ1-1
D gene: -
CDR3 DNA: TGTGCCAGCAGACGGGGGATTCGGAACACTGAAGCTTTCTTT
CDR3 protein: CASRRGIRNTEAFF

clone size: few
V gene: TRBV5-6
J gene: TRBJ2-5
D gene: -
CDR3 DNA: TGTGCCAGCAGCTTACCGGGAGTGGGGGTAGAGACCCAGTACTTC
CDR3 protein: CASSLPGVGVETQYF

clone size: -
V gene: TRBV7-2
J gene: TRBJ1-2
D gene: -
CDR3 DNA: TGTGCCAGCAGCCGAAGGATAGACGAGGATGGCTACACCTTC
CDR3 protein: CASSRRIDEDGYTF

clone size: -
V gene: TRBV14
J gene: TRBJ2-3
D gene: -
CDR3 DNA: TGTGCCAGCAGCCAAGTAGGGAAGGGGACAGATACGCAGTATTTT
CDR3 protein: CASSQVGKGTDTQYF

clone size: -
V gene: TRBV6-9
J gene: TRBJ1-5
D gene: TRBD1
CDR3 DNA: TGTCTCCCAGGGACAGGGGGCCTTCAGCCCCAGCATTTT
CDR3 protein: CLPGTGGLQPQHF

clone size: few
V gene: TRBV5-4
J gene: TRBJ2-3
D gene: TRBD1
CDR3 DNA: TGTGCCAGCAGCCCAGCACAGGGGACGGATACGCAGTATTTT
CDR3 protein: CASSPAQGTDTQYF

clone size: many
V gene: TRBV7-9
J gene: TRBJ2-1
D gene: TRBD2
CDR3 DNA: TGTGCCAGCAGCCCTGGACTAGCGGGAGCCTACAATGAGCAGTTCTTC
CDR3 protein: CASSPGLAGAYNEQFF

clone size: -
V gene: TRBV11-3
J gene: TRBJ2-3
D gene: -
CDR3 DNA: TGTGCCAGCAACCCTCGGAGCACAGATACGCAGTATTTT
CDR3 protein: CASNPRSTDTQYF

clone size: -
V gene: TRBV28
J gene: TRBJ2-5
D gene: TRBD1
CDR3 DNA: TGTGCCAGCAGTACTACAGGGGGCGCGGAGACCCAGTACTTC
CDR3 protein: CASSTTGGAETQYF

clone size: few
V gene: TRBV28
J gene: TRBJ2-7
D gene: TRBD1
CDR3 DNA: TGTGCCAGCAGCAGCGAGGGGACAGAGGGCTCCTACGAGCAGTACTTC
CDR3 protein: CASSSEGTEGSYEQYF

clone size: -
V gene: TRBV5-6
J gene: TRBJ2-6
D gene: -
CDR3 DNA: TGTGCCAGCAGCTCGGTTGAGTCTGGGGCCAACGTCCTGACTTTC
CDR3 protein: CASSSVESGANVLTF

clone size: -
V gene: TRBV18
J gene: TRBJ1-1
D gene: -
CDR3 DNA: TGTGCCAGCTCACTCGGACAGAACACTGAAGCTTTCTTT
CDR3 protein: CASSLGQNTEAFF

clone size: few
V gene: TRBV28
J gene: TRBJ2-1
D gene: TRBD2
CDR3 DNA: TGTGCCAGCAGGCCTAAACTGTGGGGGAGGGCCACCAATGAGCAGTTCTTC
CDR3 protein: CASRPKLWGRATNEQFF

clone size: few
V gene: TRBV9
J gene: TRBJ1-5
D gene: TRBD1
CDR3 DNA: TGTGCCAGCAGCGCAGGACAGGGTCCCTCTCAGCCCCAGCATTTT
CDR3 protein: CASSAGQGPSQPQHF

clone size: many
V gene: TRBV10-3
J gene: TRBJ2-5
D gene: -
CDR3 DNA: TGTGCCATCAGTGACAGGCAGTCCGAAGAGACCCAGTACTTC
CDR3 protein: CAISDRQSEETQYF

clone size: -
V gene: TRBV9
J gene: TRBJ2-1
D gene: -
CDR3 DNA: TGTGCCAGCAGCTCCCCCCTGAGGGCCGGTCGGGATGAGCAGTTCTTC
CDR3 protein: CASSSPLRAGRDEQFF

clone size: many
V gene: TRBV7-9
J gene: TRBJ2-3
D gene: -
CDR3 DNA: TGTGCCAGCAGGCGGGGAGATACGCAGTATTTT
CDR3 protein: CASRRGDTQYF

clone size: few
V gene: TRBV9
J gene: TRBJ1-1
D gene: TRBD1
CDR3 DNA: TGTGCCAGCAGCAAGGGACAGCCGAACACTGAAGCTTTCTTT
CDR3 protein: CASSKGQPNTEAFF

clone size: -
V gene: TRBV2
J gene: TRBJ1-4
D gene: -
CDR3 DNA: TGTGCCAGCAGCAGACAGGTTTCAGGTGAAAAACTGTTTTTT
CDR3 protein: CASSRQVSGEKLFF

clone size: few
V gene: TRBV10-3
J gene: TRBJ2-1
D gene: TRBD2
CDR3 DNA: TGTGCCACCGGACTAGCGGACAATGAGCAGTTCTTC
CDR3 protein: CATGLADNEQFF

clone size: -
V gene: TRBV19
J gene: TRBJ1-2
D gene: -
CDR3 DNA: TGTGCCAGTAGTATGGCGAATGGGCCTCCGTCTGCCACCTTC
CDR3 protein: CASSMANGPPSATF

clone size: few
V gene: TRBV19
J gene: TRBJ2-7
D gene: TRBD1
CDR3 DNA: TGTGCCAGCATCAAAAACCCAGGGGGAGAGCAGTACTTC
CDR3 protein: CASIKNPGGEQYF

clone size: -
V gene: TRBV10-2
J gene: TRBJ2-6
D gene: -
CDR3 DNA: TGCGCCAGCATACAGGGATCTGGGGCCAACGTCCTGACTTTC
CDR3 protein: CASIQGSGANVLTF

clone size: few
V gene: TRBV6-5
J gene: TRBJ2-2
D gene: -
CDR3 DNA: TGTGCCAGCAGTTACTCGGGGAGGCGGAACACCGGGGAGCTGTTTTTT
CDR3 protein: CASSYSGRRNTGELFF

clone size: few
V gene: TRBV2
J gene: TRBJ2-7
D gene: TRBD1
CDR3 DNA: TGTGCCAGCAGTGAAGCGGGGTGGGACAGGGGGCCTGACGAGCAGTACTTC
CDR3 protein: CASSEAGWDRGPDEQYF